The sequence of this T cell receptor (beta chain) was determined in a study of T cell repertoires in cytomegalovirus infection. Germline V gene lookup returns CDR1 MDHEN and CDR2 SYDVKM. The CDR3 totals 16 residues. The ends were cut back, 6 bases at V and 5 bases at J, with 20 bases in the middle. TCRdb re-analysed the reads in MiXCR, keeping a single row per CDR3 protein. The sample has around 240,000 distinct CDR3 sequences; about 20% are singletons. What was sequenced was CD8+ T cells from PBMCs. V usage is TRBV28 and J usage is TRBJ2-1; D is possibly TRBD2 (5 bases). This clonotype was obtained from a human donor in good health (CMV status not recorded). Some clones in this sample may be carry-over from other donors' samples. The CDR3: CASSPTGSTGHNEQFF. The CDR3 DNA is TGTGCCAGCAGCCCTACGGGGTCCACGGGTCACAATGAGCAGTTCTTC.